Reported below is one T cell receptor (beta chain). Its antigen is unknown. This same CDR3 is encoded by further DNA sequences in the sample. Unmatched junction bases numbered 4, after V lost 3 bases and J lost 1 base. The CDR3 contains 15 residues. The germline CDR1 and CDR2 sequences are LGHNA and YNFKEQ. The record originates from a study of cytomegalovirus exposure and HLA in healthy donors. As for the donors, each was a healthy bone marrow donor. Notes on the study in general: When a later analysis compared HLA-associated TCR beta chains with equally common others, the HLA-associated chains turned out to be more clonally expanded and to have lower generation probabilities. A missense variant in DCLRE1C was later tied to TCR beta V- and J-gene trimming. It was likely that a cluster of highly shared sequence variants was a sequencing artifact.

The PCR was carried out with 60 Vbeta primers and 13 Jbeta primers. The data were produced by immunoSEQ multiplex PCR, yet TCRdb's version contains in-frame clones alone and is incomplete. Among 120,000 or so clones, roughly 80% were seen once, and the ten largest hold about 1.7%. Sequenced input: PBMCs. This chain joins TRBV4-2 and TRBJ1-1; 8 nucleotides align to TRBD1. This TCR was recovered from a man between 18 and 29 years old in good health and CMV-seronegative. The CDR3 spells CASSHAGTGNTEAFF. CDR3 DNA sequence: TGTGCCAGCAGCCATGCAGGGACAGGGAACACTGAAGCTTTCTTT.